The entry below gives a single TCR beta chain sequence along with its context. The antigen remains unidentified. This record belongs to a study of OX40 agonist ivuxolimab in advanced cancers. The study's findings and limits: Those patients achieving a partial response at 0.1-3.0 mg/kg showed among the lowest clonal expansion.

CDR1 is SGHAT and CDR2 is FQNNGV in the germline V gene. The length of the CDR3 is 16 residues. With V trimmed by 2 bases and J by 4 bases, 6 bases remained unmatched. Only in-frame clones appear in the TCRdb table, and some are missing; sequencing was by immunoSEQ multiplex PCR. Of some 90,000 clones detected, about nine tenths appear once; the ten largest clones hold around 0.34%. The chain combines TRBV11-2 with TRBJ2-1, with 9 bases lining up with TRBD1. This TCR was recovered from an adult with an advanced solid tumor such as melanoma, head and neck, liver or kidney cancer. This specimen consisted of CD4+ or CD8+ T cells sorted from blood, obtained in a trial of the OX40 agonist ivuxolimab. CDR3 nucleotides: TGTGCCAGCAGCTTAAGGGGGACAGGGTGGTACAATGAGCAGTTCTTC. Its protein product is CASSLRGTGWYNEQFF.